This TCR beta chain was captured by sequencing in a study of blood T cell repertoires in COVID-19. Study-level information: Samples came from the United States, Italy and Spain, spanning acute and convalescent COVID-19. PBMCs, B-cell-depleted T cells, or T cells provided the cDNA or gDNA that made up the material.

Authors' data handling: The authors estimated nucleated cell counts from reference gene primer amplification. Profiling relied on immunoSEQ multiplex PCR, and the TCRdb table lists in-frame clones only, not all of them. V and J calls and clone size follow that table, whereas D and trimming were derived from the DNA. The sample carries more than 250,000 clones, about nine tenths recorded once. Patients from Seattle were sampled longitudinally, starting during active infection. With 9 bases removed from V and 4 bases from J, the gap between germline ends came to 16 bases. CDR3 length equals 14 residues. Per germline, CDR1 LNHDA and CDR2 SQIVND (reference sequence).

This receptor was identified in a woman between 45 and 60 years old with COVID-19, enrolled during active disease. Sequenced input: peripheral blood. V usage is TRBV19 and J usage is TRBJ1-3, with D possibly being TRBD1 (5 bases). In nucleotides, the CDR3 is TGTGCCAGCAGCCAGGGATTTTACGGAAACACCATATATTTT. Residues: CASSQGFYGNTIYF.